Listed below are T cell receptor beta chains from one sample, sequenced in a study of T-cell memory formation after mild COVID-19. TCRdb re-called the 5' RACE reads through MiXCR, storing one row per CDR3 protein. The sample includes roughly 300,000 distinct CDR3 sequences, about a sixth of them seen just once. The sample consisted of PBMCs or a T cell subset sorted from them (not recorded which). The receptors here all came from a man aged 18 to 29 who had mild COVID-19 (a few samples of this study predate the infection). Cell type and time point are not known. Both conserved end residues are part of each CDR3. The D gene is left open where the match is weak. Not every row has a clone size; where given, it reads once, few, many or a size class.

cdr3_length	v_call	d_call	j_call	clone_size	cdr3_nt	cdr3_aa
14	TRBV7-9	-	TRBJ2-1	few	TGTGCCAGCAGCTTAGCGATGCGGGGATATGAGCAGTTCTTC	CASSLAMRGYEQFF
13	TRBV18	-	TRBJ2-5	few	TGTGCCAGCTCACCGACCTTGGAAGAGACCCAGTACTTC	CASSPTLEETQYF
15	TRBV12-3/TRBV12-4	TRBD1	TRBJ1-5	-	TGTGCCAGCAGTTCTGTCGGACAGGGGAATCAGCCCCAGCATTTT	CASSSVGQGNQPQHF
18	TRBV4-1	-	TRBJ2-3	few	TGCGCCAGCAGCCAAGATGGGGGTGGGGGCGTATACACAGATACGCAGTATTTT	CASSQDGGGGVYTDTQYF
15	TRBV7-3	TRBD2	TRBJ2-3	-	TGTGCCAGCAGCCGACGGGGGGGCGGGACAGATACGCAGTATTTT	CASSRRGGGTDTQYF
16	TRBV4-3	-	TRBJ2-6	few	TGCGCCAGCAGCCAAGACCCGCCCTCTGGGGCCAACGTCCTGACTTTC	CASSQDPPSGANVLTF
13	TRBV7-3	-	TRBJ1-6	few	TGTGCCACGAGTTTGCTCTTCAATTCACCCCTCCACTTT	CATSLLFNSPLHF
14	TRBV20-1	-	TRBJ2-3	-	TGCAGTGCTCAGAGACGCCGACGTCGGGATACGCAGTATTTT	CSAQRRRRRDTQYF
16	TRBV2	-	TRBJ1-4	-	TGTGCCAGCAGTGGGGAGGGATCGGCAACTAATGAAAAACTGTTTTTT	CASSGEGSATNEKLFF
16	TRBV10-3	TRBD2	TRBJ2-3	-	TGTGCCATCAGTACCGCCGCGACTAGCGGGGCCGATACGCAGTATTTT	CAISTAATSGADTQYF
16	TRBV6-6	-	TRBJ2-1	-	TGTGCCAGCAGTTACCCCGGGACGACCAGTGACAATGAGCAGTTCTTC	CASSYPGTTSDNEQFF
14	TRBV19	-	TRBJ1-6	once	TGTGCCAGTAGTAAGCTGCAGGGCAATTCACCCCTCCACTTT	CASSKLQGNSPLHF
12	TRBV28	-	TRBJ2-4	few	TGTGCCAGCAGTCTAGCCAAAAACATTCAGTACTTC	CASSLAKNIQYF
12	TRBV7-2	-	TRBJ2-7	few	TGTGCCAGCAGCTCCTTGGGCTACGAGCAGTACTTC	CASSSLGYEQYF
15	TRBV5-1	TRBD1	TRBJ2-7	-	TGCGCCAGCAGCCTAGACAGGGGATCTGTGTACGAGCAGTACTTC	CASSLDRGSVYEQYF
14	TRBV6-2/TRBV6-3	TRBD1	TRBJ2-7	once	TGTGCCAGCAGCCCCGGGACAGGGGTCTTCGAGCAGTACTTC	CASSPGTGVFEQYF
13	TRBV6-5	-	TRBJ1-6	-	TGTGCCGTCGGGGAACAGGGACACGCACCCCTCCACTTT	CAVGEQGHAPLHF
15	TRBV5-6	TRBD1	TRBJ1-2	-	TGTGCCAGCAGCGGCCAGCGGACAGGGACCTATGGCTACACCTTC	CASSGQRTGTYGYTF
17	TRBV5-4	TRBD2	TRBJ2-3	-	TGTGCCAGCAGCTTGCCCGGGACTAGCGGCAGCACAGATACGCAGTATTTT	CASSLPGTSGSTDTQYF
16	TRBV6-5	-	TRBJ1-3	-	TGTGCCAGCAGTTACTCGAGTCTTAACTCTGGAAACACCATATATTTT	CASSYSSLNSGNTIYF
16	TRBV5-1	-	TRBJ2-2	few	TGCGCCAGCAGCCTGGTGCCTAGCGCGGGCACCGGGGAGCTGTTTTTT	CASSLVPSAGTGELFF
13	TRBV24-1	-	TRBJ2-5	-	TGTGCCACCAGGTCCGGGGAGGAGGAGACCCAGTACTTC	CATRSGEEETQYF
13	TRBV2	-	TRBJ2-1	-	TGTGCCACCTCCGAGGACGGATTGGGACGGCAGTTCTTC	CATSEDGLGRQFF
15	TRBV12-3/TRBV12-4	TRBD1	TRBJ1-1	few	TGTGCCAGCAGTAACGGACAGGGATGGGGCACTGAAGCTTTCTTT	CASSNGQGWGTEAFF
13	TRBV7-2	-	TRBJ1-2	few	TGTGCCAGCAGCCCCAGTGCCGGGTCTGGCTACACCTTC	CASSPSAGSGYTF
15	TRBV9	-	TRBJ1-1	few	TGTGCCAGCAGCCCCCATAAGACTCTGAACACTGAAGCTTTCTTT	CASSPHKTLNTEAFF
16	TRBV4-1	-	TRBJ1-6	-	TGCGCCAGCAGCCAGCCCAGGAGGGGTCCAAATTCACCCCTCCACTTT	CASSQPRRGPNSPLHF
15	TRBV19	-	TRBJ2-3	-	TGTGCCAGTACGGCGGCAGATTCTAGCACAGATACGCAGTATTTT	CASTAADSSTDTQYF
14	TRBV20-1	-	TRBJ1-1	-	TGCAGTGCTAGGACGGAGGGGCCGACCACTGAAGCTTTCTTT	CSARTEGPTTEAFF
11	TRBV7-2	-	TRBJ1-5	-	TGTGCCAGCAGCTCTGATGGGTCCCAGCATTTT	CASSSDGSQHF
17	TRBV6-5	TRBD1	TRBJ2-1	many	TGTGCCAGCAGTTACCCTGGGCGGGACAGGGGTTACAATGAGCAGTTCTTC	CASSYPGRDRGYNEQFF